This record looks at one T cell receptor beta chain sequence and its context. These data are taken from a study of blood T cell repertoires in COVID-19. This CDR3 has 14 amino acids. CDR1 MNHEY and CDR2 SVGEGT come from the germline V gene. V was pared by 2 bases and J by 7 bases, with 11 bases between. Only in-frame clones appear in the TCRdb table, and some are missing; sequencing was by immunoSEQ multiplex PCR. The sample records hundreds of thousands of clones, more than 85% being singletons. The clonotype was recovered from a woman between 55 and 75 years old who had recovered from COVID-19. The sequencing sample was made of PBMCs or T cells enriched from blood (not recorded which). The chain recombines TRBV6-2 or TRBV6-3 with TRBJ1-4; weak D call: TRBD1 (6 bases). The CDR3 is CASSYDRRGEKLFF. CDR3 DNA: TGTGCCAGCAGTTACGACAGGCGCGGTGAAAAACTGTTTTTT.